This is a list of T cell receptor beta chains from one sample in a study of beta chain features in type 1 diabetes. This table comes from immunoSEQ multiplex PCR, and its TCRdb copy is limited to in-frame clones, with some not included. The sample lists 860,000 or so clones; roughly 15% were seen once. The specimen was naive CD4+ T cells from blood. These TCRs come from a woman between 18 and 29 years old in good health. Each CDR3 is given with its conserved first and last residue. A D gene is named only where the DNA matches it firmly. The listing skips clone size in some rows; elsewhere it reads once, few, many or a size class.

J gene: TRBJ1-1; clone size: .; V gene: TRBV11-2; CDR3 length: 17; D gene: TRBD1; CDR3 DNA: TGTGCCAGCAGCTTAGCCGGACAGGGGAATATGAACACTGAAGCTTTCTTT; CDR3 protein: CASSLAGQGNMNTEAFF
J gene: TRBJ1-1; clone size: .; V gene: TRBV29-1; CDR3 length: 13; D gene: .; CDR3 DNA: TGCAGCGTTGTCCGGACAGCGAACACTGAAGCTTTCTTT; CDR3 protein: CSVVRTANTEAFF
J gene: TRBJ1-1; clone size: .; V gene: TRBV7-2; CDR3 length: 16; D gene: .; CDR3 DNA: TGTGCCAGCAGCCTAGGGAGAGGCAGGGGACCCACTGAAGCTTTCTTT; CDR3 protein: CASSLGRGRGPTEAFF
J gene: TRBJ1-1; clone size: .; V gene: TRBV2; CDR3 length: 12; D gene: .; CDR3 DNA: TGTGCCAGCAGTTTGCAAGGCACTGAAGCTTTCTTT; CDR3 protein: CASSLQGTEAFF
J gene: TRBJ1-5; clone size: few; V gene: TRBV28; CDR3 length: 17; D gene: TRBD1; CDR3 DNA: TGTGCCAGCAGTTTATCCCGGACAGGGCCATACAATCAGCCCCAGCATTTT; CDR3 protein: CASSLSRTGPYNQPQHF
J gene: TRBJ2-7; clone size: few; V gene: TRBV19; CDR3 length: 14; D gene: TRBD2; CDR3 DNA: TGTGCCAGTAGTCCGGGACTAGCTCGCTACGAGCAGTACTTC; CDR3 protein: CASSPGLARYEQYF
J gene: TRBJ2-3; clone size: .; V gene: TRBV7-3; CDR3 length: 15; D gene: TRBD2; CDR3 DNA: TGTGCCAGCAGCTACATAGCGGGGAACACAGATACGCAGTATTTT; CDR3 protein: CASSYIAGNTDTQYF
J gene: TRBJ1-1; clone size: .; V gene: TRBV29-1; CDR3 length: 14; D gene: .; CDR3 DNA: TGCAGCGTTGGTGAACAAGGGCCGAACACTGAAGCTTTCTTT; CDR3 protein: CSVGEQGPNTEAFF
J gene: TRBJ1-1; clone size: .; V gene: TRBV2; CDR3 length: 15; D gene: .; CDR3 DNA: TGTGCCAGCAGAGTCACCAGAAACATGAACACTGAAGCTTTCTTT; CDR3 protein: CASRVTRNMNTEAFF
J gene: TRBJ2-5; clone size: .; V gene: TRBV7-6; CDR3 length: 15; D gene: TRBD2; CDR3 DNA: TGTGCCAGCAGCCCCTTGGGCGGGAGCCATGGGACCCAGTACTTC; CDR3 protein: CASSPLGGSHGTQYF
J gene: TRBJ2-1; clone size: .; V gene: TRBV4-2; CDR3 length: 15; D gene: TRBD2; CDR3 DNA: TGTGCCAGCAGCCAAGAGCCAACCGGGACTATTGAGCAGTTCTTC; CDR3 protein: CASSQEPTGTIEQFF
J gene: TRBJ2-5; clone size: .; V gene: TRBV6-5; CDR3 length: 15; D gene: TRBD2; CDR3 DNA: TGTGCCAGCAGTCAAAACCTAGCGGGAATGGAGACCCAGTACTTC; CDR3 protein: CASSQNLAGMETQYF
J gene: TRBJ2-1; clone size: few; V gene: TRBV7-2; CDR3 length: 15; D gene: .; CDR3 DNA: TGTGCCAGCAGCTTCCGGGGGAAATCATCCAATGAGCAGTTCTTC; CDR3 protein: CASSFRGKSSNEQFF
J gene: TRBJ1-2; clone size: .; V gene: TRBV4-3; CDR3 length: 14; D gene: TRBD1; CDR3 DNA: TGCGCCAGCAGCTTGGCGACAGGGCTTGGGGGCTACACCTTC; CDR3 protein: CASSLATGLGGYTF
J gene: TRBJ2-7; clone size: few; V gene: TRBV7-2; CDR3 length: 15; D gene: TRBD2; CDR3 DNA: TGTGCCAGCAGCTTAGCGGGACTAGCGTCCTACGAGCAGTACTTC; CDR3 protein: CASSLAGLASYEQYF
J gene: TRBJ2-3; clone size: few; V gene: TRBV6-4; CDR3 length: 15; D gene: TRBD2; CDR3 DNA: TGTGCCAGCAGTGACAGCGGGATGGATACAGATACGCAGTATTTT; CDR3 protein: CASSDSGMDTDTQYF
J gene: TRBJ1-5; clone size: .; V gene: TRBV19; CDR3 length: 16; D gene: TRBD1; CDR3 DNA: TGTGCCAGTAGTATAGGCCCCGGACAGGGCAATCAGCCCCAGCATTTT; CDR3 protein: CASSIGPGQGNQPQHF
J gene: TRBJ2-1; clone size: .; V gene: TRBV10-3; CDR3 length: 11; D gene: .; CDR3 DNA: TGTGCCACCACCCAGGACAATGAGCAGTTCTTC; CDR3 protein: CATTQDNEQFF
J gene: TRBJ1-1; clone size: .; V gene: TRBV4-2; CDR3 length: 16; D gene: TRBD1; CDR3 DNA: TGTGCCAGCAGCCCCGAGACAGGGGGCTTTAACACTGAAGCTTTCTTT; CDR3 protein: CASSPETGGFNTEAFF
J gene: TRBJ2-7; clone size: .; V gene: TRBV28; CDR3 length: 12; D gene: .; CDR3 DNA: TGTGCCAGCAGCCCAAGCTCCTACGAGCAGTACTTC; CDR3 protein: CASSPSSYEQYF
J gene: TRBJ1-2; clone size: .; V gene: TRBV5-4; CDR3 length: 15; D gene: TRBD1; CDR3 DNA: TGCGCCAGCAGCCGGAGCCGGGTAGGGGGCGATGGCTACACCTTC; CDR3 protein: CASSRSRVGGDGYTF
J gene: TRBJ1-1; clone size: .; V gene: TRBV29-1; CDR3 length: 13; D gene: TRBD1; CDR3 DNA: TGCAGCGTTGATCAGGGGGTAAACACTGAAGCTTTCTTT; CDR3 protein: CSVDQGVNTEAFF
J gene: TRBJ1-1; clone size: .; V gene: TRBV10-3; CDR3 length: 15; D gene: .; CDR3 DNA: TGTGCCATCAGTGGAGACGGATTAATGAACACTGAAGCTTTCTTT; CDR3 protein: CAISGDGLMNTEAFF
J gene: TRBJ1-4; clone size: .; V gene: TRBV6-4; CDR3 length: 18; D gene: TRBD1; CDR3 DNA: TGTGCCAGCAGTTTCGTACAGGGGGAATCGAGCACTAATGAAAAACTGTTTTTT; CDR3 protein: CASSFVQGESSTNEKLFF
J gene: TRBJ2-3; clone size: .; V gene: TRBV7-2; CDR3 length: 16; D gene: .; CDR3 DNA: TGTGCCAGCAGCTTAGCGGGAGGTCGCCGCACAGATACGCAGTATTTT; CDR3 protein: CASSLAGGRRTDTQYF
J gene: TRBJ1-2; clone size: few; V gene: TRBV19; CDR3 length: 14; D gene: .; CDR3 DNA: TGTGCCAGTAGTATGGGAATCAATAACTATGGCTACACCTTC; CDR3 protein: CASSMGINNYGYTF
J gene: TRBJ1-1; clone size: .; V gene: TRBV6-5; CDR3 length: 12; D gene: TRBD1; CDR3 DNA: TGTGCCTCGACAGGGACGAACACTGAAGCTTTCTTT; CDR3 protein: CASTGTNTEAFF
J gene: TRBJ2-5; clone size: few; V gene: TRBV9; CDR3 length: 15; D gene: TRBD2; CDR3 DNA: TGTGCCAGCAGCGTATCCAGCGGGAGGAAGGAGACCCAGTACTTC; CDR3 protein: CASSVSSGRKETQYF
J gene: TRBJ1-2; clone size: .; V gene: TRBV5-6; CDR3 length: 12; D gene: .; CDR3 DNA: TGTGCCAGCAGCTTAGGGGGTTTTGGCTACACCTTC; CDR3 protein: CASSLGGFGYTF
J gene: TRBJ1-2; clone size: .; V gene: TRBV28; CDR3 length: 13; D gene: .; CDR3 DNA: TGTGCCAGCAGTCCAGACAGGAACTATGGCTACACCTTC; CDR3 protein: CASSPDRNYGYTF
J gene: TRBJ2-7; clone size: .; V gene: TRBV10-3; CDR3 length: 18; D gene: TRBD2; CDR3 DNA: TGTGCCACCAACCCGGGGGGGGGAAAAACTAGCGTCTCCTACGAGCAGTACTTC; CDR3 protein: CATNPGGGKTSVSYEQYF
J gene: TRBJ2-5; clone size: .; V gene: TRBV18; CDR3 length: 13; D gene: .; CDR3 DNA: TGTGCCAGCTCACCGCCCGGACAAGAGACCCAGTACTTC; CDR3 protein: CASSPPGQETQYF
J gene: TRBJ2-2; clone size: few; V gene: TRBV9; CDR3 length: 13; D gene: .; CDR3 DNA: TGTGCCAGCAGCGTAGGACAGATCGGGGAGCTGTTTTTT; CDR3 protein: CASSVGQIGELFF
J gene: TRBJ2-5; clone size: .; V gene: TRBV5-4; CDR3 length: 13; D gene: .; CDR3 DNA: TGTGCCAGCAGCTTTTATACCGGAGAGACCCAGTACTTC; CDR3 protein: CASSFYTGETQYF
J gene: TRBJ2-3; clone size: .; V gene: TRBV5-4; CDR3 length: 16; D gene: .; CDR3 DNA: TGTGCCAGCAGCCCGGTGGGACGGCCCGGCACAGATACGCAGTATTTT; CDR3 protein: CASSPVGRPGTDTQYF
J gene: TRBJ2-3; clone size: .; V gene: TRBV7-9; CDR3 length: 17; D gene: TRBD1; CDR3 DNA: TGTGCCAGCAGCTTTTTTTTTGGACAGGGGAGAGGGGATACGCAGTATTTT; CDR3 protein: CASSFFFGQGRGDTQYF
J gene: TRBJ2-3; clone size: few; V gene: TRBV29-1; CDR3 length: 15; D gene: .; CDR3 DNA: TGCAGCGTTGAAGGGAGTAGGGAAAGCACAGATACGCAGTATTTT; CDR3 protein: CSVEGSRESTDTQYF
J gene: TRBJ1-2; clone size: few; V gene: TRBV7-9; CDR3 length: 15; D gene: .; CDR3 DNA: TGTGCCAGCAGCTTAGAGCAAGGGCTCATCTATGGCTACACCTTC; CDR3 protein: CASSLEQGLIYGYTF
J gene: TRBJ2-4; clone size: many; V gene: TRBV15; CDR3 length: 14; D gene: TRBD2; CDR3 DNA: TGTGCCACCAGCCCTGACGGGGGGAGTAACATTCAGTACTTC; CDR3 protein: CATSPDGGSNIQYF
J gene: TRBJ2-7; clone size: .; V gene: TRBV15; CDR3 length: 16; D gene: .; CDR3 DNA: TGTGCCACCAGCAGAGACAGGCCGATGAGCTCCTACGAGCAGTACTTC; CDR3 protein: CATSRDRPMSSYEQYF
J gene: TRBJ2-5; clone size: .; V gene: TRBV6-5; CDR3 length: 14; D gene: .; CDR3 DNA: TGTGCCAGCAGTTACCGTAGGGGCCGGGAGACCCAGTACTTC; CDR3 protein: CASSYRRGRETQYF
J gene: TRBJ1-5; clone size: .; V gene: TRBV4-1; CDR3 length: 13; D gene: .; CDR3 DNA: TGCGCCAGCAGCCAGTACCCGGGTCAGCCCCAGCATTTT; CDR3 protein: CASSQYPGQPQHF
J gene: TRBJ1-1; clone size: few; V gene: TRBV10-3; CDR3 length: 13; D gene: .; CDR3 DNA: TGTGCCATCAGTGAGAGGAAAAACACTGAAGCTTTCTTT; CDR3 protein: CAISERKNTEAFF
J gene: TRBJ2-3; clone size: .; V gene: TRBV13; CDR3 length: 21; D gene: .; CDR3 DNA: TGTGCCGGGCCTGAGAGGGGCCGCCGGGCCTGTACAGGAACGAACACAGATACGCAGTATTTT; CDR3 protein: CAGPERGRRACTGTNTDTQYF
J gene: TRBJ2-1; clone size: once; V gene: TRBV18; CDR3 length: 15; D gene: .; CDR3 DNA: TGTGCCAGCTCAATGGACGGGTATAACTACAATGAGCAGTTCTTC; CDR3 protein: CASSMDGYNYNEQFF